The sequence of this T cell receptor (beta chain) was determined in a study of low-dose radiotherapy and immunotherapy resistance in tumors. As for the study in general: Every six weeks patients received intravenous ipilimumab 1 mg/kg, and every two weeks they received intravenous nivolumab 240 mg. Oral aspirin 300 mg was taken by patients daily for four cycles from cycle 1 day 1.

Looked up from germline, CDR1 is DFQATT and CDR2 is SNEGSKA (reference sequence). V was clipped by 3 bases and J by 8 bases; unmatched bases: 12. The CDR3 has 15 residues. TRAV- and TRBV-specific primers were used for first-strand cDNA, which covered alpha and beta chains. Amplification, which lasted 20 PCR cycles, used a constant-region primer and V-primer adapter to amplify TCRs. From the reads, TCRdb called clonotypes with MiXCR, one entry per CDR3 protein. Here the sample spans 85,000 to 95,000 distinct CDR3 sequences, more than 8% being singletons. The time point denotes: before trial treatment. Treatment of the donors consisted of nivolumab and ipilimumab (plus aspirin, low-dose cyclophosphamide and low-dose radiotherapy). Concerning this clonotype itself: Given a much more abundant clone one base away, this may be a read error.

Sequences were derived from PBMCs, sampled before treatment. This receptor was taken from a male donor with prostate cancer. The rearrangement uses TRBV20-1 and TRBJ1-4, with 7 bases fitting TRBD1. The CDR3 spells CSARATGARNEKLFF. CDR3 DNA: TGCAGTGCTAGGGCCACAGGGGCAAGGAACGAAAAACTGTTTTTT.